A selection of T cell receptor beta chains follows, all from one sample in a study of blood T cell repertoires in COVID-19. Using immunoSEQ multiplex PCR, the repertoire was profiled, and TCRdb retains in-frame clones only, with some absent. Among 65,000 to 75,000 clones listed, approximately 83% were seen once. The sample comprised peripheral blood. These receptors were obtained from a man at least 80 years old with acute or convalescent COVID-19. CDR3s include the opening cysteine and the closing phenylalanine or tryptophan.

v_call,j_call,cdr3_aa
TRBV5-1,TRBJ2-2,CASSLIAGGNTGELFF
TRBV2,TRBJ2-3,CASGSGTSGGAEGDTQYF
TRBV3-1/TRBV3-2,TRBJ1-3,CASSQGGSGNTIYF
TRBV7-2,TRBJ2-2,CASSFSGTYTGELFF
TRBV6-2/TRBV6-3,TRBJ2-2,CASSYGGTVGELFF
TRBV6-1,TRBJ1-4,CASSEVRGANEKLFF
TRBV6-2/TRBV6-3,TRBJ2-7,CASSYLAGGKYEQYF
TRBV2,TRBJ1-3,CASSLQGQDLVSGNTIYF
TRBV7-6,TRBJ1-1,CASSLGTANTEAFF
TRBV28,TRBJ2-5,CASSRTGDQETQYF
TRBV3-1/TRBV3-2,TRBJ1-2,CASSQGAGAVRGYTF
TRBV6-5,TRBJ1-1,CASSYRRGTEAFF
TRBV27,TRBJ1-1,CASSLYQNTEAFF
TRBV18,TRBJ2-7,CASSPRDSSYEQYF
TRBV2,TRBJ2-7,CASSELAETYEQYF
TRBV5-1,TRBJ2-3,CASSLGIPGGKDTQYF
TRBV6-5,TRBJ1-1,CASRGQVNTEAFF